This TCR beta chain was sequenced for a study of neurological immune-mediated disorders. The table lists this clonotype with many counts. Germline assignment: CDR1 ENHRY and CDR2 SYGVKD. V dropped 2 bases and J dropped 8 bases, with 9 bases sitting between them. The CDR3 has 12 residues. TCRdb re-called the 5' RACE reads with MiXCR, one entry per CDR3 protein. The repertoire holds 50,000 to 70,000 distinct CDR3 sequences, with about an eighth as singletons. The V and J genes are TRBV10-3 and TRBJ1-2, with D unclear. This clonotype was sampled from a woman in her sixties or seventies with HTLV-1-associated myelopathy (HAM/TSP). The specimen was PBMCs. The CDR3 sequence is CAISEADRGYTF. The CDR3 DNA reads TGTGCCATCAGTGAGGCGGACCGGGGCTACACCTTC.